The clone carrying this T cell receptor beta chain was detected only a few times. Its antigen is as yet unknown. This sample stems from a study of CD8 T cells in ankylosing spondylitis. MiXCR, applied by TCRdb to the 5' RACE reads, yields one record per CDR3 protein. The sample includes about 300,000 distinct CDR3 sequences, approximately 10% of them seen just once. Findings and limits, study-wide: Reactive arthritis synovial fluid and blood were previously reported to contain some motif variants. The authors found the disease-linked clones to be CD8+ and relatively rare in peripheral blood.

The CDR3 runs 16 residues. CDR1 is LGHNA and CDR2 is YNFKEQ in the germline V gene. The germline V and J ends were trimmed by 0 bases and 0 bases, with 9 bases remaining between them. This clonotype originated in a female donor with ankylosing spondylitis or in good health (not recorded which). The chain is built from TRBV4-2 and TRBJ1-5; D not certain. The sequencing input was blood, either unsorted or a sorted T cell fraction (not recorded which). CDR3: CASSQEPRFSNQPQHF. In DNA form, the CDR3 reads TGTGCCAGCAGCCAAGAACCCAGGTTTAGCAATCAGCCCCAGCATTTT.